This record covers a single TCR beta chain. Its antigen remains unknown. This entry is derived from a study of T cell responses to AZD1222 COVID-19 vaccine. Overall study context: Investigators merged groups given second doses at roughly 4 or roughly 12 weeks. General study findings and limits: The number of AZD1222 recipients seropositive at baseline was only five or six.

Clones were sequenced by immunoSEQ multiplex PCR, and TCRdb holds only the in-frame ones, with some missing. The repertoire holds roughly 100,000 clones, with more than 75% as singletons. The CDR3 is 15 residues long. Trimming took 7 bases from V and 6 from J, leaving 19 bases between them. The V gene's germline CDR1 is SGHTA and CDR2 FQGNSA. The material was peripheral blood, obtained on day 0 of AZD1222 vaccination. The rearrangement uses TRBV7-2 and TRBJ1-5, with a possible D match to TRBD1 (6 bases). This receptor was taken from an adult in good health. This CDR3 is CASTPGRGAGQPQHF. The CDR3 DNA follows: TGTGCCAGCACCCCGGGGAGGGGGGCGGGTCAGCCCCAGCATTTT.